Below are 11 T cell receptor beta chains sequenced from a single sample in a study of shared clonotypes between healthy human individuals. Only in-frame clones appear in the TCRdb table, and some are missing; sequencing was by immunoSEQ multiplex PCR. The sample gives roughly 2.2 million clones, about 90% of which show up once; approximately 0.4% is in the top ten. The sequenced sample was naive CD4+ T cells from PBMCs. As to subset: CD45RA+ positively selected. These receptors originate from a man between 18 and 29 years old in good health. Some clones in this sample may be carry-over from other donors' samples.

Notes on this clone: Different DNA sequences within this sample yield the same CDR3. This chain links TRBV5-1 with TRBJ2-7; TRBD2 is a possible D gene (5 bases). The V gene's germline CDR1 is SGHRS and CDR2 YFSETQ. Trimming left V 2 bases short and J 4 bases short, with 13 bases between. This CDR3 has 14 residues. CDR3 coding DNA: TGCGCCAGCAGCTTAAGCGCTAGCTCTTACGAGCAGTACTTC. Encoded protein: CASSLSASSYEQYF.

Notes on this clone: Other DNA sequences in this specimen translate into the identical CDR3. The CDR3 spells CASRGQGSYEQYF. As DNA, the CDR3 is TGTGCCAGCCGTGGACAGGGCTCCTACGAGCAGTACTTC. This sequence joins TRBV2 and TRBJ2-7, with 8 nucleotides matching TRBD1. Germline CDR1 and CDR2: SNHLY and FYNNEI. The CDR3 is 13 residues long. With V trimmed by 8 bases and J by 0 bases, 3 bases remained unmatched.

The chain carries TRBV7-3 and TRBJ1-2, with a weak D call TRBD1 (5 bases). The CDR3 consists of 16 residues. Trimming took off 2 bases at V and 7 bases at J, with 20 bases between the two ends. Germline V lookup: CDR1 SGHTA, CDR2 FQGTGA. The chain's CDR3 is CASSLGPRDLSRGYTF. CDR3 DNA: TGTGCCAGCAGCTTAGGTCCCCGGGACCTAAGTCGTGGCTACACCTTC.

The chain links TRBV5-1 to TRBJ2-3, with 8 bases identical to TRBD1. There are 16 residues in the CDR3. V dropped 0 bases and J dropped 4; count of bases not matched to a gene: 7. The germline V gene encodes CDR1 SGHRS and CDR2 YFSETQ. CDR3 nucleotide sequence: TGCGCCAGCAGCTTGGTTCTTCAGGGGGCCGCAGATACGCAGTATTTT. Its translation: CASSLVLQGAADTQYF.

The V call is TRBV4-3, the J call TRBJ1-2; D uncertain. V shed 0 bases and J shed 8 bases, with 7 bases lying between them. CDR1 and CDR2 from the germline V gene are LGHNA and YSLEER. The CDR3 covers 12 residues. The chain's CDR3 is CASSQESRGYTF. The DNA for the CDR3 is TGCGCCAGCAGCCAAGAGAGCAGAGGCTACACCTTC.

A remark on this clone: Other DNA sequences in this sample translate to the same CDR3. The chain combines TRBV5-1 with TRBJ2-7, with D unclear. Looked up from germline, CDR1 is SGHRS and CDR2 is YFSETQ. Trimming took 0 bases from V and 3 from J, leaving 7 bases between them. The CDR3 covers 13 residues. The CDR3 here is CASSLGQLYEQYF. The CDR3 DNA reads as TGCGCCAGCAGCTTGGGGCAGCTCTACGAGCAGTACTTC.

This clone was counted once. The DNA for the CDR3 is TGCGCCAGCAGCCAGGAAGGTGCTGGGGCCAACGTCCTGACTTTC. Amino acid sequence: CASSQEGAGANVLTF. V and J are TRBV4-3 and TRBJ2-6; the D is unclear. The CDR3 consists of 15 residues. Germline V gene sequence: CDR1 LGHNA, CDR2 YSLEER. V was shortened by 3 bases and J by 2 bases, with 8 bases between the two germline ends.

The chain carries TRBV19 and TRBJ2-7, with D maybe TRBD1 (6 bases). The germline gives CDR1 LNHDA, CDR2 SQIVND (reference sequence). V lost 6 bases and J lost 0, with 12 bases in between. The length of the CDR3 is 14 residues. The CDR3 DNA reads as TGTGCCAGTAGCCCGAACAGGGCCTCCTACGAGCAGTACTTC. This encodes CASSPNRASYEQYF.

The chain couples TRBV28 to TRBJ2-7, with D maybe TRBD1 (6 bases). This CDR3 comprises 15 residues. Germline V gene sequence: CDR1 MDHEN, CDR2 SYDVKM. The ends were cut back, 8 bases at V and 1 base at J, with 18 bases in the middle. In DNA form, the CDR3 reads TGTGCCAGCTCGACGGCAGGGGCCATATCCTACGAGCAGTACTTC. Its protein is CASSTAGAISYEQYF. Full variable domain (rest looked up from reference TRBV28 and TRBJ2-7): DVKVTQSSRYLVKRTGEKVFLECVQDMDHENMFWYRQDPGLGLRLIYFSYDVKMKEKGDIPEGYSVSREKKERFSLILESASTNQTSMYLCASSTAGAISYEQYFGPGTRLTVT.

The J gene is TRBJ1-2, the V gene TRBV7-9, with D unclear. The germline gives CDR1 SEHNR, CDR2 FQNEAQ (reference sequence). Trimming removed 5 bases at V and 8 bases at J, with 21 bases between. The CDR3 consists of 15 residues. The CDR3 DNA is TGTGCCAGCAGCATAAAACCCGACCAGGCCGGGGGCTACACCTTC. Translation gives CASSIKPDQAGGYTF.

The genes are TRBV29-1 and TRBJ2-5; 8 nucleotides line up with TRBD2. Unmatched junction bases numbered 3, after V lost 7 bases and J lost 5 bases. There are 11 residues in the CDR3. CDR1 SQVTM and CDR2 ANQGSEA come from the germline V gene. CDR3 DNA: TGCAGCGAGCGGGAGAGGGAGACCCAGTACTTC. The encoded protein is CSERERETQYF.